These T cell receptor beta chains were read from a single sample in a study of a mutant IDH1 vaccine in newly diagnosed glioma. Their specific antigens are unknown. Using immunoSEQ multiplex PCR, the repertoire was profiled, and TCRdb retains in-frame clones only, with some absent. The sample carries approximately 41,000 clones, 75% to 90% recorded once. Specimen: PBMCs, collected from a glioma patient whose treatment included an IDH1 peptide vaccine. The receptors derive from a man aged 40-49 years with glioma. Both conserved end residues are part of each CDR3. D genes are given only for firm matches. Clone size is given for some rows only: seen once, a few or many times, or a class if the clone is expanded.

CDR3nt | CDR3aa | j_gene | v_gene | abundance | d_gene
TGTGCCAGTAATCTGAGGCGGGACGCAGATACGCAGTATTTT | CASNLRRDADTQYF | TRBJ2-3 | TRBV19 | - | -
TGTGCCAGTAGTACCGCCGGGGATCGAAAACTGTTTTTT | CASSTAGDRKLFF | TRBJ1-4 | TRBV19 | - | -
TGTGCCAGCTCGCCGACAGGGGAAAATCAGCCCCAGCATTTT | CASSPTGENQPQHF | TRBJ1-5 | TRBV18 | - | TRBD1
TGTGCCAGCAGCAAAGTTGGGAGGGAAAGGCACACTGAAGCTTTCTTT | CASSKVGRERHTEAFF | TRBJ1-1 | TRBV21-1 | few | -
TGTGCCAGCAGCTTAGCGGAGGGGTCCTACAATGAGCAGTTCTTC | CASSLAEGSYNEQFF | TRBJ2-1 | TRBV7-2 | - | -
TGTGCCAGCAGTGAAGTCCCTACCGGGACGATCTACGAGCAGTACTTC | CASSEVPTGTIYEQYF | TRBJ2-7 | TRBV2 | - | -
TGTGCCAGCTCACCACCGGCAGGGCGGATGAACACTGAAGCTTTCTTT | CASSPPAGRMNTEAFF | TRBJ1-1 | TRBV18 | - | -
TGCGCCAGCAGCCAAAGTAGGAGTGGGTTTGACAATGAGCAGTTCTTC | CASSQSRSGFDNEQFF | TRBJ2-1 | TRBV4-1 | - | -
TGTGCCAGCAGTGCGCAACTGACAGCGGGATTAAACACTGAAGCTTTCTTT | CASSAQLTAGLNTEAFF | TRBJ1-1 | TRBV27 | - | -
TGTGCCAGCAGCTTCCGGTCAGGGCCGTTCTACGAGCAGTACTTC | CASSFRSGPFYEQYF | TRBJ2-7 | TRBV11-3 | - | -
TGCGCCAGCAGCCCTCTAGCGGGGGGTTCCGGGGAGCTGTTTTTT | CASSPLAGGSGELFF | TRBJ2-2 | TRBV5-1 | once | TRBD2
TGTGCCAGCAGTGAAGGGGGGCTTAAACTGTTTTTT | CASSEGGLKLFF | TRBJ1-4 | TRBV6-1 | - | -
TGTGCCAGCAGCTTAAGGCGTGAAATGGGGGAGACCCAGTACTTC | CASSLRREMGETQYF | TRBJ2-5 | TRBV11-3 | - | -
TGTGCCAGCAGCCAGGACAGGGGGGAGCAGGAGACCCAGTACTTC | CASSQDRGEQETQYF | TRBJ2-5 | TRBV6-1 | - | TRBD1
TGTGCCATCAGCGCTGGGGGGTTGCGGGTCACAGATACGCAGTATTTT | CAISAGGLRVTDTQYF | TRBJ2-3 | TRBV10-3 | - | -
TGTGCCAGTAGTGCCTACAGCACAGATACGCAGTATTTT | CASSAYSTDTQYF | TRBJ2-3 | TRBV19 | - | -